This T cell receptor (beta chain) was sequenced in a study of Ad26.COV2.S vaccination and SARS-CoV-2 variants. At the level of the study: Donor had been placed in the Ad26.COV2.S arm of the COV1001 trial.

Using immunoSEQ multiplex PCR, the repertoire was profiled, and TCRdb retains in-frame clones only, with some absent. The table has about 370,000 clones, less than 90% seen once. Findings and limits, study-wide: The breadth of spike-specific CD8+ and CD4+ T cell responses after vaccination was reportedly substantial.

As to this clone: The antigen remains unidentified. Other DNA sequences from this sample encode an identical CDR3 as well.

This sample's treatment: over 15 received Ad26.COV2.S at low or high dose, single or two shots; a few received placebo; per-sample allocation not given. The samples were gathered on day 63 after the first injection of vaccine or placebo. An Ad26 vector expressing Wuhan-strain SARS-CoV-2 spike served as the vaccine. This CDR3 contains 13 residues. Germline-derived CDR1 and CDR2 are LGHDT and YNNKEL (reference sequence). Trimming cost V 3 bases and J 5 bases, with 8 bases left between them. The chain carries TRBV3-1 (or the pseudogene TRBV3-2) and TRBJ1-5, with a possible D match to TRBD1 (6 bases). The sequence was collected from a person between 18 and 65 years old who received the Ad26.COV2.S COVID-19 vaccine or a placebo. This material consisted of peripheral blood, taken in a trial of Ad26.COV2.S vaccine versus placebo. This CDR3 is CASSQAGDQPQHF. The CDR3 bases are TGTGCCAGCAGCCAGGCAGGGGATCAGCCCCAGCATTTT.